The TCR beta chain under discussion was sequenced for a study of human T cells and chemical hapten exposure. Germline V CDR1 and CDR2: DFQATT, SNEGSKA (reference sequence). This CDR3 region has 12 residues. Trimming cost V 5 bases and J 1 base, with 9 bases left between them. The time point was: patch test 2, 6 weeks after DPC sensitization. The treatment was: therapeutic diphenylcyclopropenone sensitization with weekly scalp DPC. This clonotype appeared once. TCRdb reprocessed the RACE reads via MiXCR and lists one record per CDR3 protein. The sample has approximately 350,000 distinct CDR3 sequences, about 6.3% seen once; the top ten hold under 7%.

The source is a woman younger than 30 with alopecia areata. Some clones in this sample may be carry-over from other donors' samples. The rearrangement links TRBV20-1 to TRBJ2-7, with D tentatively TRBD2 (6 bases). This sample comprised whole blood, obtained in connection with sensitization to the hapten diphenylcyclopropenone (DPC). CDR3 nucleotides: TGCAGTGCTGAGGCGGGGTCCTACGAGCAGTACTTC. This gives the protein CSAEAGSYEQYF.